One and the same sample provided the 28 T cell receptor beta chains below, sequenced in a study of persistence of HIV-infected CD4 T cells. Sequencing used immunoSEQ version 4 in survey mode. TCRdb's table, derived via immunoSEQ multiplex PCR, lists solely in-frame clones and lacks some. In the table there are tens of thousands of clones, less than 85% of which are singletons. An overlapping HIV-1 Gag peptide pool stimulated these cells at 0.95 to 1 ug/peptide/mL. CD40L-negative CD69-negative CD45RO-high memory CD4+ T cells were sorted as populations depleted of antigen-responding cells. No antigen has been identified for these receptors. Source: CD4+ T cells sorted from PBMCs after approximately 20-hour stimulation, taken from a patient who received antiretroviral therapy. The receptors come from an adult man with HIV who was CMV-seropositive.

This clone has a handful of counts. V and J are TRBV18 and TRBJ1-1, with D possibly being TRBD1 (6 bases). The germline V gene has CDR1 KGHSH and CDR2 LQKENI. V was pared by 6 bases and J by 3 bases, with 14 bases between. The CDR3 covers 14 residues. CDR3 DNA sequence: TGTGCCAGCTCGATAGGGGGTACCGACACTGAAGCTTTCTTT. Encoded protein: CASSIGGTDTEAFF.

The rearrangement joins TRBV19 to TRBJ1-2, with TRBD1 as a possible D gene (5 bases). V lost 9 bases and J 6 bases, leaving 17 bases between the germline ends. The germline V gene has CDR1 LNHDA and CDR2 SQIVND (reference sequence). This CDR3 is 13 amino acids long. DNA of the CDR3: TGTGCCAGCTCCACTGACAGCATTAATGGCTACACCTTC. Protein: CASSTDSINGYTF.

This rearrangement joins TRBV9 to TRBJ2-2, with D unclear. Germline lookup yields CDR1 SGDLS and CDR2 YYNGEE. This CDR3 has 14 amino acids. V was trimmed by 4 bases and J by 4 bases, leaving 11 bases between them. This CDR3 is CASSPEAFTGELFF. DNA for the CDR3: TGTGCCAGCAGCCCAGAAGCATTCACCGGGGAGCTGTTTTTT.

CDR3 DNA sequence: TGTGCCAGCAGCTTTCAGGGAGGTAATGAAAAACTGTTTTTT. Translated, it gives CASSFQGGNEKLFF. The gene calls are TRBV7-9 and TRBJ1-4, with D tentatively TRBD1 (5 bases). The CDR3 length is 14 residues. V was pared by 3 bases and J by 4 bases, with 9 bases between. In germline, CDR1 is SEHNR, CDR2 FQNEAQ (reference sequence).

This chain connects TRBV24-1 to TRBJ1-2, with 9 bases matching TRBD1. CDR3 length equals 14 residues. CDR1 and CDR2 (germline): KGHDR, SFDVKD. With V trimmed by 10 bases and J by 3 bases, 8 bases remained unmatched. The CDR3: CATVRDRDDYGYTF. The CDR3 nucleotides are TGTGCCACTGTACGGGACAGGGACGACTATGGCTACACCTTC.

The J gene is TRBJ2-7, the V gene TRBV28; 9 bases agree with TRBD2. Unmatched junction bases numbered 7, after V lost 8 bases and J lost 2 bases. Germline V gene sequence: CDR1 MDHEN, CDR2 SYDVKM. The CDR3 has 14 residues. The CDR3 sequence is CASRGGGLTYEQYF. In DNA, the CDR3 is TGTGCCAGCCGCGGGGGGGGACTTACCTACGAGCAGTACTTC. Drawing the rest from reference TRBV28 and TRBJ2-7, the complete variable domain is DVKVTQSSRYLVKRTGEKVFLECVQDMDHENMFWYRQDPGLGLRLIYFSYDVKMKEKGDIPEGYSVSREKKERFSLILESASTNQTSMYLCASRGGGLTYEQYFGPGTRLTVT.

The V gene is TRBV19, the J gene TRBJ2-6; possibly TRBD1 for D (5 bases). The germline gives CDR1 LNHDA, CDR2 SQIVND (reference sequence). Between the trimmed V and J ends, which lost 7 bases and 8 bases, there was a span of 12 bases. There are 13 residues in the CDR3. The CDR3 DNA sequence: TGTGCCAGTATTAGACAGAATTCCAACGTCCTGACTTTC. Its translation is CASIRQNSNVLTF.

CDR3 nucleotides: TGTGCCAGCAGCCCAGGGGGCCTACAGGGGGGCGAGCAGTACTTC. This sequence encodes CASSPGGLQGGEQYF. This chain joins TRBV9 and TRBJ2-7; 8 bases are a match to TRBD1. Unmatched junction bases numbered 12, after V lost 4 bases and J lost 6 bases. The CDR3 totals 15 residues. Germline CDR1 reads SGDLS; CDR2 reads YYNGEE.

The table lists this clone with a few counts. The genes are TRBV5-6 and TRBJ2-2; no clear D gene. This CDR3 region has 14 residues. The germline V and J ends were trimmed by 2 bases and 4 bases, with 9 bases remaining between them. Germline CDR1 SGHDT, CDR2 YYEEEE. The CDR3 DNA follows: TGTGCCAGCAGCTTTGTCTCAGGCACCGGGGAGCTGTTTTTT. It translates to CASSFVSGTGELFF.

V usage is TRBV9 and J usage is TRBJ2-2; a possible D gene is TRBD1 (5 bases). V was pared by 4 bases and J by 3 bases, with 10 bases between. CDR3 length: 14 residues. Germline V gives CDR1 SGDLS, CDR2 YYNGEE. The CDR3 sequence: CASSSRQYTGELFF. CDR3 DNA: TGTGCCAGCAGCTCCCGACAGTACACCGGGGAGCTGTTTTTT.

The chain is built from TRBV18 and TRBJ1-2, with TRBD1 identical over 8 bases. This CDR3 is built from 13 residues. Germline V lookup: CDR1 KGHSH, CDR2 LQKENI. V shed 6 bases and J 8 bases; nucleotides not matched to a gene: 8. CDR3: CASSQGQAQGYTF. In DNA, the CDR3 is TGTGCCAGCTCCCAGGGACAGGCTCAGGGCTACACCTTC.

The genes are TRBV12-5 and TRBJ1-2; D perhaps matches TRBD1 (5 bases). CDR3 length equals 15 residues. V lost 1 base and J 4 bases, leaving 13 bases between the germline ends. Germline assignment: CDR1 LGHNT and CDR2 FRNRAP. CDR3 protein: CASGLALQVIYGYTF. In DNA, the CDR3 is TGTGCTAGTGGTTTGGCCCTACAGGTGATCTATGGCTACACCTTC.

The chain employs TRBV19 and TRBJ1-4; 9 nucleotides line up with TRBD1. CDR3 size: 15 residues. V dropped 5 bases and J dropped 5; count of bases not matched to a gene: 6. CDR1 is LNHDA and CDR2 is SQIVND in the germline V gene (reference sequence). The CDR3 sequence: CASSLRQGENEKLFF. The CDR3 DNA sequence: TGTGCCAGTAGTCTGAGACAGGGGGAGAATGAAAAACTGTTTTTT. Looking up the rest from reference TRBV19 and TRBJ1-4 gives the full variable domain: DGGITQSPKYLFRKEGQNVTLSCEQNLNHDAMYWYRQDPGQGLRLIYYSQIVNDFQKGDIAEGYSVSREKKESFPLTVTSAQKNPTAFYLCASSLRQGENEKLFFGSGTQLSVL.

This clone came up once. The chain is built from TRBV7-9 and TRBJ1-6, with TRBD1 identical over 7 bases. The CDR3 sequence is 15 residues long. J gave up 7 bases and V 6 bases, and 9 bases lay outside the gene matches. Germline V lookup: CDR1 SEHNR, CDR2 FQNEAQ (reference sequence). CDR3 protein: CASSTSDRANSPLHF. In DNA, the CDR3 is TGTGCCAGCAGTACCTCAGACAGGGCGAATTCACCCCTCCACTTT.

This clone has only one observation. J is TRBJ2-5 and V is TRBV2; D may be TRBD1 (5 bases). CDR3 length: 11 amino acids. Germline CDR1 reads SNHLY; CDR2 reads FYNNEI. V lost 10 bases, J lost 3 bases, and 9 bases lay in between. CDR3 loop: CATTREETQYF. DNA for the CDR3: TGTGCCACCACCAGGGAAGAGACCCAGTACTTC.

The chain uses TRBV4-2 and TRBJ1-1; maybe TRBD1 (6 bases). The CDR3 runs to 17 residues. Per the germline V gene, CDR1 is LGHNA and CDR2 is YNFKEQ. V was pared by 1 base and J by 1 base, with 16 bases between. The CDR3 protein is CASSQGSTGRGNTEAFF. CDR3 DNA: TGTGCCAGCAGCCAAGGATCAACAGGGAGAGGGAACACTGAAGCTTTCTTT.

This clone was seen once. The rearrangement joins TRBV20-1 to TRBJ1-2, with D perhaps TRBD1 (6 bases). The V gene's germline CDR1 is DFQATT and CDR2 SNEGSKA (reference sequence). This CDR3 is 13 amino acids long. V gave up 3 bases and J gave up 7 bases, with 15 bases separating them. The CDR3 reads CSASLDSEGGYTF. CDR3 DNA: TGCAGTGCTAGTCTGGACAGCGAGGGTGGCTACACCTTC.

The rearrangement uses TRBV29-1 and TRBJ1-4, with 10 nucleotides matching TRBD1. The CDR3 has 13 amino acids. V shed 7 bases and J 7 bases; nucleotides not matched to a gene: 6. CDR1 is SQVTM and CDR2 is ANQGSEA in the germline V gene. The CDR3 loop reads CSARTGGIEKLFF. The CDR3, as DNA: TGCAGCGCACGGACAGGGGGGATTGAAAAACTGTTTTTT.

The chain employs TRBV7-9 and TRBJ1-6, with D maybe TRBD1 (5 bases). The CDR3 covers 13 residues. The V end was cut by 11 bases, the J end by 5 bases, with 13 bases between. Per the germline V gene, CDR1 is SEHNR and CDR2 is FQNEAQ (reference sequence). The CDR3 DNA sequence: TGTGCCGTTAGGACAAACAATAATTCACCCCTCCACTTT. Translated: CAVRTNNNSPLHF.

The chain combines TRBV13 with TRBJ2-7; D not certain. Trimming took 5 bases from V and 0 from J, leaving 11 bases between them. The CDR3 loop spans 14 amino acids. Per the germline V gene, CDR1 is PRHDT and CDR2 is FYEKMQ (reference sequence). The CDR3 coding sequence is TGTGCCAGCAGCCCCCGTGCCGGCTCCTACGAGCAGTACTTC. This sequence encodes CASSPRAGSYEQYF. The whole variable domain, filled in from reference TRBV13 and TRBJ2-7, reads AAGVIQSPRHLIKEKRETATLKCYPIPRHDTVYWYQQGPGQDPQFLISFYEKMQSDKGSIPDRFSAQQFSDYHSELNMSSLELGDSALYFCASSPRAGSYEQYFGPGTRLTVT.

The V and J genes are TRBV9 and TRBJ1-6, with a possible D match to TRBD1 (6 bases). CDR1 is SGDLS and CDR2 is YYNGEE in the germline V gene. The CDR3 contains 15 residues. Trimming stripped 2 bases from V and 5 bases from J, with 11 bases between. This CDR3 is CASSVFQGNNSPLHF. CDR3 bases: TGTGCCAGCAGCGTCTTCCAGGGGAATAATTCACCCCTCCACTTT.

The chain is built from TRBV7-2 and TRBJ1-5; 8 bases map to TRBD1. The CDR3 totals 15 residues. CDR1 is SGHTA, CDR2 FQGNSA, per germline. Unmatched junction bases numbered 8, after V lost 1 base and J lost 9 bases. The CDR3 region is CASSLGRQGASPQHF. The CDR3 DNA is TGTGCCAGCAGCTTAGGTAGGCAGGGGGCGTCGCCCCAGCATTTT.

This clone was seen a few times. The chain has TRBV5-1 and TRBJ1-5, with 10 nucleotides matching TRBD1. V trimming: 0 bases; J trimming: 4 bases; junction bases outside the gene matches: 1. Germline loops: CDR1 SGHRS, CDR2 YFSETQ. The CDR3 has 15 amino acids. CDR3 DNA: TGCGCCAGCAGCTTGGGGGACAGGGGTAATCAGCCCCAGCATTTT. It yields the protein CASSLGDRGNQPQHF. Variable domain in full (rest from reference TRBV5-1 and TRBJ1-5): KAGVTQTPRYLIKTRGQQVTLSCSPISGHRSVSWYQQTPGQGLQFLFEYFSETQRNKGNFPGRFSGRQFSNSRSEMNVSTLELGDSALYLCASSLGDRGNQPQHFGDGTRLSIL.

The chain joins TRBV6-5 to TRBJ2-7; 7 positions agree with TRBD1. CDR1 and CDR2 from the germline V gene are MNHEY and SVGAGI. This CDR3 has 13 residues. The CDR3 sequence is CAIQGDRDYEQYF. The CDR3 bases are TGTGCTATCCAGGGAGACAGGGACTACGAGCAGTACTTC.

V gene TRBV3-1 (or the pseudogene TRBV3-2) combines with J gene TRBJ1-3; D gene ambiguous. This CDR3 spans 14 amino acids. The germline V and J ends were trimmed by 4 bases and 0 bases, with 7 bases remaining between them. Per the germline V gene, CDR1 is LGHDT and CDR2 is YNNKEL (reference sequence). CDR3 DNA sequence: TGTGCCAGCAGCCCCTTGGACTCTGGAAACACCATATATTTT. Translated, it gives CASSPLDSGNTIYF.

J is TRBJ1-6 and V is TRBV27, with 8 nucleotides matching TRBD1. The CDR3 loop spans 15 amino acids. The junction had 4 bases not matched to a gene; V was cut back by 5 bases and J by 4 bases. In germline, CDR1 is MNHEY, CDR2 SMNVEV (reference sequence). As DNA, the CDR3 is TGTGCCAGCAGTCACGGACAGGGTTATAATTCACCCCTCCACTTT. Translated, it gives CASSHGQGYNSPLHF.

This clone has only one observation. The J gene is TRBJ1-5, the V gene TRBV19; 7 bases align to TRBD1. V was pared by 7 bases and J by 0 bases, with 9 bases of the junction left unmatched. Germline V gene lookup returns CDR1 LNHDA and CDR2 SQIVND (reference sequence). The CDR3 loop spans 16 amino acids. The chain's CDR3 is CASTRTGQYSNQPQHF. CDR3 sequence (DNA): TGTGCCAGTACCCGGACAGGCCAATATAGCAATCAGCCCCAGCATTTT.

The chain carries TRBV20-1 and TRBJ2-1; perhaps TRBD1 as D (5 bases). V was trimmed by 3 bases and J by 8 bases, leaving 8 bases between them. The CDR3 length is 11 residues. CDR1 is DFQATT, CDR2 SNEGSKA, per germline (reference sequence). DNA of the CDR3: TGCAGTGCTAGCCCCAGGGATGAGCAGTTCTTC. Translated, it gives CSASPRDEQFF.